The 17 T cell receptor beta chains given below trace back to one sample, sequenced in a study of T cells in Graves' hyperthyroidism and ophthalmopathy. Authors of the study amplified TCR beta CDR3 regions from RNA transcripts. The primer set for the first-round RT-PCR of the TCR CDR3 was HTBI. In TCRdb, the multiplex PCR reads were re-called with MiXCR into one record per CDR3 protein. The data contain around 720,000 distinct CDR3 sequences, 30% to 40% of them singletons. Sequenced input: blood. Receptors were obtained from a woman in her thirties or forties with Graves' hyperthyroidism.

This clonotype was recorded many times. The V and J genes are TRBV9 and TRBJ1-1, with D unresolved. This CDR3 has 9 amino acids. CDR1 and CDR2 from the germline V gene are SGDLS and YYNGEE. Deletions cut 5 bases from V and 11 bases from J, with 7 bases between. CDR3 nucleotide sequence: TGTGCCAGCAGATTATGGGCTTTCTTT. Protein sequence: CASRLWAFF.

This rearrangement joins TRBV9 to TRBJ2-2, with a weak D call TRBD2 (5 bases). The CDR3 runs to 15 residues. Trimming shortened V by 2 bases and J by 3 bases, and 11 bases separated the two germline ends. The germline V gene encodes CDR1 SGDLS and CDR2 YYNGEE. In nucleotides, the CDR3 is TGTGCCAGCAGCGTCGGGATCGGGGACACCGGGGAGCTGTTTTTT. It is translated as CASSVGIGDTGELFF.

This clonotype was counted ten times or more. The J gene is TRBJ1-5, the V gene TRBV6-5; D is ambiguous. CDR3 length: 13 residues. Germline CDR1 is MNHEY and CDR2 is SVGAGI. Trimming left V 6 bases short and J 1 base short, with 7 bases between. The CDR3, as DNA: TGTGCCAGCAGGAAAGGGAGCAATCAGCCCCAGCATTTT. Translated, it gives CASRKGSNQPQHF.

The chain has TRBV10-3 and TRBJ2-5; 9 positions agree with TRBD1. Germline values: CDR1 ENHRY, CDR2 SYGVKD. Unmatched junction bases numbered 12, after V lost 3 bases and J lost 4 bases. The CDR3 has 17 amino acids. CDR3 region: CAISDPSDRGGRETQYF. The CDR3 nucleotides are TGTGCCATCAGTGACCCCTCGGACAGGGGAGGACGAGAGACCCAGTACTTC.

V and J are TRBV7-9 and TRBJ1-3; 8 bases fit TRBD1. The CDR3 length is 12 residues. Per the germline V gene, CDR1 is SEHNR and CDR2 is FQNEAQ (reference sequence). V gave up 5 bases and J gave up 8 bases; unmatched junction bases: 2. The CDR3 reads CASSPTGDTIYF. CDR3 nucleotide sequence: TGTGCCAGCAGCCCGACAGGGGACACCATATATTTT.

The genes are TRBV5-1 and TRBJ1-2, with a weak D call TRBD1 (6 bases). The CDR3 runs to 22 residues. With 4 bases removed from V and 1 base from J, the gap between germline ends came to 35 bases. Germline V lookup: CDR1 SGHRS, CDR2 YFSETQ. The CDR3 loop reads CASSAGSGGLGGYEPINYGYTF. The CDR3 nucleotides read TGCGCCAGCAGCGCCGGTAGCGGGGGCCTGGGGGGTTACGAGCCTATTAACTATGGCTACACCTTC.

The V call is TRBV4-1, the J call TRBJ1-6; maybe TRBD1 (5 bases). Germline CDR1 and CDR2: MGHRA and YSYEKL. V was shortened by 1 base and J by 9 bases, with 13 bases between the two germline ends. The CDR3 covers 15 residues. CDR3 region: CASSQVIGGSSPLHF. The CDR3 region has the DNA TGCGCCAGCAGCCAAGTTATTGGGGGGAGTTCACCCCTCCACTTT.

The chain uses TRBV15 and TRBJ2-1, with 9 bases lining up with TRBD1. This CDR3 is 14 amino acids long. After removal of 11 bases from V and 2 bases from J, the junction contained 7 bases not matched to a gene. CDR1 and CDR2 from the germline V gene are LNHNV and YYDKDF (reference sequence). The CDR3: CASGRQGAYNEQFF. CDR3 bases: TGTGCCTCGGGGAGACAGGGGGCCTACAATGAGCAGTTCTTC.

The chain recombines TRBV7-3 with TRBJ2-3; TRBD1 aligns across 8 bases. The trim removed 1 base at V and 4 bases at J, leaving 7 bases unmatched. From germline, CDR1 is SGHTA and CDR2 FQGTGA. CDR3 length equals 16 residues. The CDR3 bases are TGTGCCAGCAGCTTAATGGAGACAGGGGTGGCAGATACGCAGTATTTT. It encodes CASSLMETGVADTQYF.

The chain recombines TRBV11-2 with TRBJ2-1, with D perhaps matching TRBD1 (5 bases). Germline CDR1 SGHAT, CDR2 FQNNGV. Trimming shortened V by 5 bases and J by 8 bases, and 13 bases separated the two germline ends. The CDR3 is 13 residues long. Written as DNA, the CDR3 is TGTGCCAGCAGCCGCACAATCAGGGATGAGCAGTTCTTC. Protein: CASSRTIRDEQFF.

In regard to this clonotype: At one of its ends the junction is not consistent with the germline gene, which may arise from a read error. J is TRBJ1-1 and V is TRBV6-5; D unclear. CDR1 is MNHEY, CDR2 SVGAGI, per germline. The length of the CDR3 is 15 residues. CDR3 sequence reads: CAISYSPNRNTEAFF. CDR3 sequence (DNA): TGTGCCATCAGTTACTCTCCGAACAGGAACACTGAAGCTTTCTTT.

The V call is TRBV6-5, the J call TRBJ2-5, with D possibly matching TRBD1 (6 bases). This CDR3 has 13 residues. CDR1 is MNHEY and CDR2 is SVGAGI in the germline V gene. V lost 5 bases and J lost 6, with 13 bases in between. In DNA form, the CDR3 reads TGTGCCAGCAGTCGACAGGATTCACAGACCCAGTACTTC. Its protein product is CASSRQDSQTQYF.

At least ten counts were recorded for this clonotype. The gene calls are TRBV12-3 or TRBV12-4 and TRBJ1-5; 11 nucleotides match TRBD1. V shed 5 bases, J shed 1 base, and the junction held 4 bases outside the gene matches. This CDR3 region has 16 residues. The CDR3 loop is CASSPGTGGSNQPQHF. The CDR3, as DNA: TGTGCCAGCAGTCCCGGGACAGGGGGGAGCAATCAGCCCCAGCATTTT.

Notes on this clonotype: A much larger clone lies one base from this, so it may be a read error. The V call is TRBV12-3 or TRBV12-4, the J call TRBJ1-1; D ambiguous. The CDR3 sequence is 15 residues long. CDR3 DNA sequence: TGTGCCAGCAGTTTAGATCTGGGAGGGCGTACTGGAGCTTTCTTT. Its translation: CASSLDLGGRTGAFF.

To note about this clonotype: This may arise from a read error, as a much more abundant clone is one base away. This chain connects TRBV10-3 to TRBJ1-1, with D unresolved. This CDR3 contains 14 residues. Germline-derived CDR1 and CDR2 are ENHRY and SYGVKD. V was pared by 10 bases and J by 11 bases, with 26 bases between. The CDR3 DNA is TGTGCCAGCGGTTACCGGGCAGGATCCTACCCCGCTTTCTTT. Protein: CASGYRAGSYPAFF.

V gene TRBV4-1 combines with J gene TRBJ2-2, with D tentatively TRBD1 or TRBD2 (7 bases each). Trimming shortened V by 8 bases and J by 1 base, and 17 bases separated the two germline ends. The CDR3 covers 16 residues. Germline values: CDR1 MGHRA, CDR2 YSYEKL. DNA for the CDR3: TGCGCCAGCGCCCTCCAGGGGGGGATGAACACCGGGGAGCTGTTTTTT. It encodes CASALQGGMNTGELFF.

This clonotype showed up many times. The chain has TRBV25-1 and TRBJ2-7; D call uncertain. CDR3 size: 13 residues. The V gene's germline CDR1 is MGHDK and CDR2 SYGVNS. Trimming shortened V by 4 bases and J by 3 bases, and 10 bases separated the two germline ends. In DNA form, the CDR3 reads TGTGCCAGCAGTGGACAAGTAGTCTACGAGCAGTACTTC. Protein product: CASSGQVVYEQYF.